A selection of T cell receptor beta chains follows, all from one sample in a study of vaccination effects on CD4 cells after COVID-19. Some clones are missing from TCRdb's copy, which holds only in-frame ones; the method was immunoSEQ multiplex PCR. The sample lists roughly 16,000 clones; over 60% were seen once. These receptors have no known antigen. This specimen consisted of CD4+ T cells from PBMCs cultured with SARS-CoV-2 spike peptides, obtained after COVID-19 vaccination. These TCRs come from a human donor who had a prior SARS-CoV-2 infection. Each CDR3 is given with its conserved first and last residue. The order of the fields is clone size, D gene, V gene, J gene, CDR3 DNA, CDR3 protein. A D gene is named only where the DNA matches it firmly. Clone sizes are given selectively: once, few, many, or a class where the clone is expanded.

>-|-|TRBV7-9|TRBJ1-2
TGTGCCAGCGGTACGACGTGGGAAGGCTATGGCTACACCTTC
CASGTTWEGYGYTF
>-|TRBD2|TRBV15|TRBJ2-2
TGTGCCACCAGCAGAGAGAGCCCTGGGACTAGTCCCGGGGAGCTGTTTTTT
CATSRESPGTSPGELFF
>-|TRBD2|TRBV9|TRBJ2-3
TGTGCCAGCAGCGTAATAGCGGGGGGTGATGGCACAGATACGCAGTATTTT
CASSVIAGGDGTDTQYF
>-|-|TRBV5-1|TRBJ1-6
TGCGCCAGCAGCTTTGCCGGCAGACCACCCCTCCACTTT
CASSFAGRPPLHF
>once|-|TRBV5-1|TRBJ2-1
TGCGCCAGCAGCTTGGGGTCTCGGGAGAATGAGCAGTTCTTC
CASSLGSRENEQFF
>-|-|TRBV11-3|TRBJ2-7
TGTGCCAGCAATAATCGGGGCGAGCAGTACTTC
CASNNRGEQYF
>-|-|TRBV5-1|TRBJ1-6
TGCGCCAGCAGTTCCTCCGGACTCCTAAATTCACCCCTCCACTTT
CASSSSGLLNSPLHF
>-|-|TRBV28|TRBJ2-7
TGTGCCAGCAGTCGAGGGATTGCCTACGAGCAGTACTTC
CASSRGIAYEQYF
>once|TRBD2|TRBV5-4|TRBJ2-3
TGTGCCAGCAGCTTGGGGCTAGCGGGGGCCGGAGATACGCAGTATTTT
CASSLGLAGAGDTQYF
>-|-|TRBV24-1|TRBJ2-1
TGTGCCACCAGTCCTGAGGTAGGTCAGCAGTTCTTC
CATSPEVGQQFF
>-|TRBD2|TRBV29-1|TRBJ2-7
TGCAGCGTGTGGGGCGGGAGGGCCCACGAGCAGTACTTC
CSVWGGRAHEQYF
>-|-|TRBV7-2|TRBJ2-1
TGTGCCAGCAGCTTAATGATAGCCCGGAAAATCTCCTACAATGAGCAGTTCTTC
CASSLMIARKISYNEQFF
>-|-|TRBV7-7|TRBJ2-1
TGTGCTAGCAGCTTAGCGGTCTACAATGAGCAGTTCTTC
CASSLAVYNEQFF
>-|-|TRBV4-3|TRBJ1-2
TGCGCCAGCAGTCAAGGGACAAATGGCTATGGCTACACCTTC
CASSQGTNGYGYTF
>few|-|TRBV5-4|TRBJ1-2
TGTGCCAGCAGCTTCGGGTCCTATGGCTACACCTTC
CASSFGSYGYTF
>-|TRBD2|TRBV7-3|TRBJ2-2
TGTGCCAGCAGCGCGACTAGCGGGGGGGTCGGCACCGGGGAGCTGTTTTTT
CASSATSGGVGTGELFF
>-|-|TRBV6-6|TRBJ2-7
TGTGCCAGCAGTTACTCGTCTAGTTTCTACGAGCAGTACTTC
CASSYSSSFYEQYF
>-|TRBD2|TRBV6-4|TRBJ2-2
TGTGCCAGCAGTGTACCGGGACTAGCGGGCGGGGAGCTGTTTTTT
CASSVPGLAGGELFF
>-|TRBD2|TRBV24-1|TRBJ2-3
TGTGCCACCAGTGATTTGCCGTCTAGCGGGAGGGGAGATACGCAGTATTTT
CATSDLPSSGRGDTQYF
>-|-|TRBV15|TRBJ2-5
TGTGCCACCAGCAGACAGCCGCAAGAGACCCAGTACTTC
CATSRQPQETQYF
>-|-|TRBV2|TRBJ1-1
TGTGCCAGCAGTGTAACTACAGCGGGTGAAGCTTTCTTT
CASSVTTAGEAFF
>few|TRBD2|TRBV6-5|TRBJ2-7
TGTGCCAGCGGAAGGATGCTAGCGGACTCCTACGAGCAGTACTTC
CASGRMLADSYEQYF
>once|TRBD1|TRBV27|TRBJ2-1
TGTGCCACAGCGGGGCGGACAGGGGGCCGGTCGGAGCAGTTCTTC
CATAGRTGGRSEQFF
>-|-|TRBV12-3/TRBV12-4|TRBJ2-2
TGTGCCAGCAGTTTACAAGGGGCCGGGGAGCTGTTTTTT
CASSLQGAGELFF
>-|-|TRBV5-4|TRBJ2-1
TGTGCCAGCAGCTTGCCAGCCCTGGGCAATGAGCAGTTCTTC
CASSLPALGNEQFF
>few|TRBD1|TRBV9|TRBJ2-7
TGTGCCAGCAGCCCGGTTGGGACAGTCTCCTACGAGCAGTACTTC
CASSPVGTVSYEQYF
>-|TRBD2|TRBV13|TRBJ2-1
TGTGCCAGCAGCCTGGGTAGCGGGGGGGCCCATGAGCAGTTCTTC
CASSLGSGGAHEQFF
>few|-|TRBV7-9|TRBJ2-1
TGTGCCAGCAGTCCGTCCTCCACTAGCTGGTGGGGCAATGAGCAGTTCTTC
CASSPSSTSWWGNEQFF
>once|TRBD2|TRBV6-6|TRBJ2-1
TGTGCCAGCAGCGGGGCGGGCGGGAGGACCCACAATGAGCAGTTCTTC
CASSGAGGRTHNEQFF